Below, 6 T cell receptor beta chains from the same sample are listed, as sequenced in a study of STAT5B mutations in CD4+ large granular lymphocyte leukemia. TCRdb's table, derived via immunoSEQ multiplex PCR, lists solely in-frame clones and lacks some. Of about 36,000 clones listed, 70% to 80% are singletons. Sequencing was done on a sample of CD4+ T cells from blood buffy coats. The receptors were sampled from a human donor in good health.

This chain connects TRBV19 to TRBJ2-3; TRBD2 might be the D (6 bases). CDR1 and CDR2 (germline): LNHDA, SQIVND (reference sequence). Trimming removed 6 bases at V and 0 bases at J, with 13 bases between. This CDR3 is 15 amino acids long. The CDR3 spells CASRTGDSSTDTQYF. The CDR3 nucleotides are TGTGCCAGTAGGACGGGGGACTCTAGCACAGATACGCAGTATTTT.

V is TRBV7-6 and J is TRBJ2-5, with D tentatively TRBD1 or TRBD2 (5 bases each). CDR1 and CDR2 from the germline V gene are SGHVS and FNYEAQ. V was pared by 1 base and J by 5 bases, with 14 bases between. The CDR3 has 15 residues. CDR3 amino acids: CASSLGRGRGETQYF. The CDR3 DNA reads TGTGCCAGCAGCTTAGGTCGGGGCCGAGGGGAGACCCAGTACTTC.

In nucleotides, the CDR3 is TGTGCCAGCAGTCAGCAGGCTAGCTCCTACAATGAGCAGTTCTTC. Its translation is CASSQQASSYNEQFF. The chain recombines TRBV6-4 with TRBJ2-1; D is undetermined. Germline V gives CDR1 MRHNA, CDR2 SNTAGT. CDR3 length equals 15 residues. Trimming stripped 5 bases from V and 0 bases from J, with 11 bases between.

The chain combines TRBV5-6 with TRBJ1-2, with 8 bases fitting TRBD1. Germline trimming cut 5 bases from V and 4 bases from J; bases unmatched to any gene: 4. The CDR3 has 13 amino acids. The V gene's germline CDR1 is SGHDT and CDR2 YYEEEE. The CDR3 DNA is TGTGCCAGCAGTCCCGACAGGGGCTATGGCTACACCTTC. Protein: CASSPDRGYGYTF.

CDR3 residues: CSARRETQYF. The CDR3 DNA follows: TGCAGTGCTAGGCGGGAGACCCAGTACTTC. The rearrangement uses TRBV20-1 and TRBJ2-5; D ambiguous. The V end lost 3 bases, the J end lost 5 bases, and 4 bases lay between the germline ends. The CDR3 runs to 10 residues. CDR1 DFQATT and CDR2 SNEGSKA come from the germline V gene (reference sequence).

V and J are TRBV19 and TRBJ1-1; 7 positions agree with TRBD1. Germline-derived CDR1 and CDR2 are LNHDA and SQIVND (reference sequence). V lost 7 bases, J lost 0 bases, and 5 bases stayed unmatched. The CDR3 is 14 residues long. As DNA, the CDR3 is TGTGCCAGTAACCCGGGACAGATGAACACTGAAGCTTTCTTT. Protein sequence: CASNPGQMNTEAFF.